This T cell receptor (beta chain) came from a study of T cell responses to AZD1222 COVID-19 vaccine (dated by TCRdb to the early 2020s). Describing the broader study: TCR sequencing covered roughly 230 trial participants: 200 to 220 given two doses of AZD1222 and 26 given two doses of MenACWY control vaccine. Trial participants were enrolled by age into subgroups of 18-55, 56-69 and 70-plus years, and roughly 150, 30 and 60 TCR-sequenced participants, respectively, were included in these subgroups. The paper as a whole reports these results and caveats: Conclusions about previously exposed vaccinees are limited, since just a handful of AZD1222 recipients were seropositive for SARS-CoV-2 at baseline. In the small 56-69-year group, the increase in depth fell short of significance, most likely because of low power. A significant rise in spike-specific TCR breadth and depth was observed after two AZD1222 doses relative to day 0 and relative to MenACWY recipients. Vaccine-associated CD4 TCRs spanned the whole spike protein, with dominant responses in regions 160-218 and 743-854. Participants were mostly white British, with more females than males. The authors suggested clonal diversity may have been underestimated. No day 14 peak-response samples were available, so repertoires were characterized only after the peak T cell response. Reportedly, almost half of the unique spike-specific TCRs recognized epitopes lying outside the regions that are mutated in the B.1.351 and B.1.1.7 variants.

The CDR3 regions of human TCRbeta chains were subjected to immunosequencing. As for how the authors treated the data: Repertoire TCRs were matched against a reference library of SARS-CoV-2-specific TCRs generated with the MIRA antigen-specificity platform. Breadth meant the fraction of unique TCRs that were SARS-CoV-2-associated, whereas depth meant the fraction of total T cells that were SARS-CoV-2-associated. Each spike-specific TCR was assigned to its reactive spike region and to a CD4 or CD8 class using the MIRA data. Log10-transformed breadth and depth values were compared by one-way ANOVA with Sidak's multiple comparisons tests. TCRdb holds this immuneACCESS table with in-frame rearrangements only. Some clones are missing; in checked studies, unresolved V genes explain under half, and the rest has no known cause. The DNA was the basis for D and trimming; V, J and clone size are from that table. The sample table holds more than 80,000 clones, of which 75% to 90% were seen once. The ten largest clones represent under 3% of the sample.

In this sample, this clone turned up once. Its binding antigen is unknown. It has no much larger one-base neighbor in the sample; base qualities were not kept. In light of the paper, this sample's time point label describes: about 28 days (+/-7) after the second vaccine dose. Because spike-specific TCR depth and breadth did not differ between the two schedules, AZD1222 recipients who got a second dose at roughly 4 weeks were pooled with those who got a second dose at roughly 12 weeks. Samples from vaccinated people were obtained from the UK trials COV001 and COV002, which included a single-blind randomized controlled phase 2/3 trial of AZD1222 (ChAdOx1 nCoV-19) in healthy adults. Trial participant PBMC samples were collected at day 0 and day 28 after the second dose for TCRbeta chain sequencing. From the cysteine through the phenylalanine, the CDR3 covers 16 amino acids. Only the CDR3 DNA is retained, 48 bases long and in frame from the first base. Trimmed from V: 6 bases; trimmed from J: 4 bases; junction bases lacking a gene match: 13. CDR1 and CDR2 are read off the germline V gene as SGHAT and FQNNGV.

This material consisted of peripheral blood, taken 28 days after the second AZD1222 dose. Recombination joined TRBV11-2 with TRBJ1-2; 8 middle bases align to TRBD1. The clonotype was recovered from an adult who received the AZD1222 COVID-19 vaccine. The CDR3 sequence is CASRAIPTGAGYGYTF. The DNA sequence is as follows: TGTGCCAGCAGAGCGATACCGACAGGGGCCGGCTATGGCTACACCTTC.